This record looks at one T cell receptor beta chain sequence and its context. The antigen remains undetermined. The data are from a study of cytomegalovirus exposure and HLA in healthy donors. PCR used 60 Vbeta primers and 13 Jbeta primers. Assay used: immunoSEQ multiplex PCR; TCRdb lists only in-frame clones, some missing. The sample lists tens of thousands of clones, about 60% seen once, with 20% to 25% in the top ten. The germline V gene has CDR1 LNHNV and CDR2 YYDKDF (reference sequence). V shed 4 bases and J shed 6 bases, with 12 bases lying between them. The CDR3 has 13 amino acids. General observations from the study: Reports showed the classifier diagnosing cytomegalovirus status with high specificity and sensitivity. Later analysis identified about 17,000 TCR beta sequences associated with HLA alleles, using a false discovery rate threshold of 0.05.

The sequenced sample consisted of PBMCs. The chain is built from TRBV15 and TRBJ1-2, with D possibly being TRBD1 (5 bases). The sequence was obtained from a man in his fifties or sixties in good health and CMV-seropositive. Here the CDR3 DNA reads TGTGCCACCAGCACCCCAGGGATCCATGGCTACACCTTC. Amino acid sequence: CATSTPGIHGYTF.